This T cell receptor beta chain was sequenced during a study of blood T cell repertoires in COVID-19. This clone was counted between two and nine times. Germline CDR1 reads SGHDT; CDR2 reads YYEEEE. The CDR3 length is 15 residues. V lost 4 bases to trimming and J lost 7 bases; unmatched junction nucleotides: 8. Profiled with immunoSEQ multiplex PCR; TCRdb holds only in-frame clones, not every one. The sample lists hundreds of thousands of clones, 65% to 90% occurring once. The rearrangement joins TRBV5-6 to TRBJ1-5, with 10 bases that match TRBD1. Sequenced material: peripheral blood. This receptor was taken from a man aged 50 to 59 with active or convalescent COVID-19. The CDR3 DNA sequence: TGTGCCAGCAGCCTAAGGACAGGGGGGGACCAGCCCCAGCATTTT. Its translation is CASSLRTGGDQPQHF.